This entry lists 29 T cell receptor beta chains sequenced from one sample in a study of response to subunit inactivated influenza vaccine. One entry per CDR3 protein results from TCRdb running MiXCR on the RT-PCR reads. The profile shows about 700,000 distinct CDR3 sequences, 15% to 19% of them singletons. Sequenced material: PBMCs from blood, taken about 12 days after vaccination. The receptors were gathered from a man aged 45-60 years who received an inactivated influenza vaccine.

This clonotype was counted between two and nine times. The CDR3 region is CASSSSRREVYEQYF. In nucleotides, the CDR3 is TGTGCCAGCAGCTCCTCCCGGCGGGAGGTCTACGAGCAGTACTTC. The chain uses TRBV13 and TRBJ2-7; TRBD2 matches 8 bases. Germline V lookup: CDR1 PRHDT, CDR2 FYEKMQ (reference sequence). J gave up 3 bases and V 4 bases, and 8 bases lay outside the gene matches. The CDR3 covers 15 residues. Looking up the rest from reference TRBV13 and TRBJ2-7 gives the full variable domain: AAGVIQSPRHLIKEKRETATLKCYPIPRHDTVYWYQQGPGQDPQFLISFYEKMQSDKGSIPDRFSAQQFSDYHSELNMSSLELGDSALYFCASSSSRREVYEQYFGPGTRLTVT.

This clonotype has a handful of counts. The chain uses TRBV24-1 and TRBJ2-3; D ambiguous. Germline-derived CDR1 and CDR2 are KGHDR and SFDVKD. Trimming removed 4 bases from V and 3 bases from J, with 4 bases in between. The CDR3 loop spans 12 amino acids. CDR3 in DNA: TGTGCCACCAGTGAGCGAACAGATACGCAGTATTTT. This gives the protein CATSERTDTQYF.

V usage is TRBV6-5 and J usage is TRBJ2-2, with 7 bases aligning to TRBD1. CDR1 is MNHEY and CDR2 is SVGAGI in the germline V gene. The CDR3 is 16 residues long. Losses at the gene ends were 3 bases for V and 1 base for J; bases not matched to a gene: 5. The CDR3 nucleotides read TGTGCCAGCAGTTATAGGACAGGCTGGAACACCGGGGAGCTGTTTTTT. This sequence encodes CASSYRTGWNTGELFF.

This clonotype turned up a few times. The chain recombines TRBV3-1 with TRBJ1-1; weak D call: TRBD1 (6 bases). V was cut by 6 bases and J by 1 base, with 18 bases left in between. This CDR3 is 16 amino acids long. Germline loops: CDR1 LGHDT, CDR2 YNNKEL (reference sequence). The CDR3 nucleotides read TGTGCCAGCAGTCAACAGGGATTGATCAGGAACACTGAAGCTTTCTTT. Translated, it gives CASSQQGLIRNTEAFF.

CDR3 coding DNA: TGTGCCAGCTCAATTGTAGCGGGGGTTAGCACAGATACGCAGTATTTT. Amino acid sequence: CASSIVAGVSTDTQYF. This rearrangement joins TRBV18 to TRBJ2-3, with 9 bases lining up with TRBD2. Germline values: CDR1 KGHSH, CDR2 LQKENI. Trimming took 5 bases from V and 0 from J; bases not matched to a gene: 6. CDR3 size: 16 residues.

J is TRBJ1-2 and V is TRBV28; D is perhaps TRBD1 (5 bases). Between the trimmed V and J ends, which lost 4 bases and 3 bases, there was a span of 12 bases. The V gene's germline CDR1 is MDHEN and CDR2 SYDVKM. CDR3 length: 14 amino acids. CDR3 in DNA: TGTGCCAGCAGTTCGATTCGGGGGGACTATGGCTACACCTTC. Translation: CASSSIRGDYGYTF.

This chain links TRBV5-1 with TRBJ2-3; 7 nucleotides agree with TRBD1. The junction had 3 bases not matched to a gene; V was cut back by 0 bases and J by 2 bases. CDR1 is SGHRS, CDR2 YFSETQ, per germline. This CDR3 spans 15 amino acids. For the CDR3, the DNA is TGCGCCAGCAGCTTGGATGGGACAGTCACAGATACGCAGTATTTT. Translation gives CASSLDGTVTDTQYF.

The chain employs TRBV5-6 and TRBJ2-5, with TRBD2 as a possible D gene (6 bases). Germline loops: CDR1 SGHDT, CDR2 YYEEEE. V was cut by 1 base and J by 4 bases, with 14 bases left in between. CDR3 length equals 15 residues. CDR3 DNA: TGTGCCAGCAGCTTGTCCTCCGGAGGGCTAGAGACCCAGTACTTC. This translates into CASSLSSGGLETQYF.

The chain employs TRBV28 and TRBJ2-7; TRBD1 agrees at 8 bases. There are 14 residues in the CDR3. V lost 3 bases to trimming and J lost 7 bases; unmatched junction nucleotides: 8. Germline V CDR1 and CDR2: MDHEN, SYDVKM. CDR3 sequence: CASSFVDRGREQYF. For the CDR3, the DNA is TGTGCCAGCAGTTTCGTCGACAGGGGAAGAGAGCAGTACTTC. Supplemented by reference TRBV28 and TRBJ2-7, the full variable domain reads DVKVTQSSRYLVKRTGEKVFLECVQDMDHENMFWYRQDPGLGLRLIYFSYDVKMKEKGDIPEGYSVSREKKERFSLILESASTNQTSMYLCASSFVDRGREQYFGPGTRLTVT.

The chain is built from TRBV3-1 and TRBJ2-5; D not certain. Germline-derived CDR1 and CDR2 are LGHDT and YNNKEL (reference sequence). This CDR3 region has 15 residues. Trimming removed 1 base at V and 1 base at J, with 10 bases between. The CDR3 sequence is CASSQGPPSQETQYF. In DNA, the CDR3 is TGTGCCAGCAGCCAAGGGCCCCCATCCCAAGAGACCCAGTACTTC.

This clonotype was detected only a few times. The chain carries TRBV7-2 and TRBJ2-2; 7 bases agree with TRBD2. From germline, CDR1 is SGHTA and CDR2 FQGNSA. CDR3 length equals 16 residues. V dropped 5 bases and J dropped 0; count of bases not matched to a gene: 6. The CDR3 sequence is CASSRRRGSNTGELFF. CDR3 DNA sequence: TGTGCCAGCAGCCGGCGGCGGGGGTCGAACACCGGGGAGCTGTTTTTT.

The chain employs TRBV7-2 and TRBJ2-7; 12 bases map to TRBD2. Trimming at V came to 3 bases and at J to 7 bases, leaving 10 bases not matched to a gene. The CDR3 length is 16 residues. Germline V gives CDR1 SGHTA, CDR2 FQGNSA. In nucleotides, the CDR3 is TGTGCCAGCAGCTTGACTAGCGGGAGTGGCCGTTGGGAGCAGTACTTC. Protein product: CASSLTSGSGRWEQYF.

The rearrangement links TRBV4-3 to TRBJ1-1, with D tentatively TRBD1 (5 bases). V was clipped by 2 bases and J by 3 bases, with 7 bases between them. The CDR3 contains 13 residues. Germline CDR1 and CDR2: LGHNA and YSLEER. CDR3 in DNA: TGCGCCAGCAGCCAAACCAGGGACACTGAAGCTTTCTTT. It yields the protein CASSQTRDTEAFF.

This chain links TRBV30 with TRBJ2-2; the match to TRBD1 covers 7 bases. V shed 5 bases and J 1 base; nucleotides not matched to a gene: 4. The CDR3 length is 14 residues. Germline V gives CDR1 GTSNPN, CDR2 SVGIG (reference sequence). CDR3 in amino acids: CAWRTGLNTGELFF. CDR3 in DNA: TGTGCCTGGCGGACAGGCTTGAACACCGGGGAGCTGTTTTTT. The full variable domain, rest sourced from reference TRBV30 and TRBJ2-2, is SQTIHQWPATLVQPVGSPLSLECTVEGTSNPNLYWYRQAAGRGLQLLFYSVGIGQISSEVPQNLSASRPQDRQFILSSKKLLLSDSGFYLCAWRTGLNTGELFFGEGSRLTVL.

V is TRBV4-1 and J is TRBJ1-2; a weak D match, TRBD1 (5 bases). Germline V lookup: CDR1 MGHRA, CDR2 YSYEKL. The CDR3 is made up of 15 amino acids. Trimming removed 0 bases from V and 4 bases from J, with 12 bases in between. CDR3 region: CASSQEMTVSYGYTF. The CDR3 coding sequence is TGCGCCAGCAGCCAAGAGATGACAGTTTCCTATGGCTACACCTTC.

V is TRBV7-3 and J is TRBJ2-1, with a tentative D call TRBD1 (6 bases). Germline CDR1 SGHTA, CDR2 FQGTGA. The V and J ends lost 1 base and 8 bases respectively, with 15 bases between them. The length of the CDR3 is 15 residues. As DNA, the CDR3 is TGTGCCAGCAGCTTAAATGGAAGGGGGAGAGATGAGCAGTTCTTC. Amino acid sequence: CASSLNGRGRDEQFF.

This clonotype was seen repeatedly, ten times or more. The chain recombines TRBV4-3 with TRBJ2-3, with D tentatively TRBD2 (5 bases). V shed 0 bases and J shed 3 bases, with 10 bases lying between them. This CDR3 has 15 amino acids. CDR1 LGHNA and CDR2 YSLEER come from the germline V gene. Written as DNA, the CDR3 is TGCGCCAGCAGCCAAGATATATCGGGGACAGATACGCAGTATTTT. It specifies CASSQDISGTDTQYF.

CDR3 in DNA: TGCAGCGTGTATACCATACACGCCAACTATGGCTACACCTTC. Translated, it gives CSVYTIHANYGYTF. The chain couples TRBV29-1 to TRBJ1-2, with unresolved D. This CDR3 has 14 amino acids. V lost 6 bases to trimming and J lost 2 bases, with 16 bases between them. Germline V gene lookup returns CDR1 SQVTM and CDR2 ANQGSEA.

The rearrangement joins TRBV18 to TRBJ2-7, with D maybe TRBD2 (6 bases). Germline CDR1 KGHSH, CDR2 LQKENI. Trimming took off 0 bases at V and 5 bases at J, with 14 bases between the two ends. This CDR3 region has 15 residues. CDR3 DNA sequence: TGTGCCAGCTCACCACCGAAAGGGACGGGGGACGAGCAGTACTTC. Its translation is CASSPPKGTGDEQYF.

Many counts were recorded for this clonotype. The rearrangement joins TRBV7-6 to TRBJ2-2; no clear D. The V gene's germline CDR1 is SGHVS and CDR2 FNYEAQ. The CDR3 consists of 15 residues. V was pared by 1 base and J by 1 base, with 7 bases between. The CDR3 region is CASSLVVGNTGELFF. The CDR3 nucleotides are TGTGCCAGCAGCTTAGTGGTCGGGAACACCGGGGAGCTGTTTTTT.

In this sample, this clonotype turned up a few times. This chain joins TRBV20-1 and TRBJ2-1, with D tentatively TRBD2 (6 bases). The CDR3 is made up of 15 amino acids. Trimming left V 3 bases short and J 1 base short, with 13 bases between. The germline CDR1 and CDR2 sequences are DFQATT and SNEGSKA (reference sequence). The CDR3 DNA reads TGCAGTGCTAGGGCGCGGGATGTGTCCTACAATGAGCAGTTCTTC. It yields the protein CSARARDVSYNEQFF.

This clonotype was seen ten or more times. V gene TRBV29-1 combines with J gene TRBJ1-1; TRBD1 matches at 9 bases. The ends lost 7 bases at V and 0 bases at J; junction bases unmatched: 3. Germline lookup yields CDR1 SQVTM and CDR2 ANQGSEA. This CDR3 contains 13 residues. The chain's CDR3 is CSGGQGMNTEAFF. The CDR3 nucleotides read TGCAGCGGTGGACAGGGGATGAACACTGAAGCTTTCTTT. Using reference TRBV29-1 and TRBJ1-1 for the parts outside the CDR3, the full variable domain is SAVISQKPSRDICQRGTSLTIQCQVDSQVTMMFWYRQQPGQSLTLIATANQGSEATYESGFVIDKFPISRPNLTFSTLTVSNMSPEDSSIYLCSGGQGMNTEAFFGQGTRLTVV.

The chain uses TRBV6-1 and TRBJ2-2; TRBD2 aligns across 9 bases. Germline V CDR1 and CDR2: MNHNS, SASEGT. The length of the CDR3 is 17 residues. The trim removed 6 bases at V and 7 bases at J, leaving 15 bases unmatched. The CDR3 DNA is TGTGCCAGCAGCAAGCATCGCGGGGGGGCGCTGGGCGGGGAGCTGTTTTTT. Translated: CASSKHRGGALGGELFF.

This clonotype turned up a few times. J is TRBJ2-2 and V is TRBV6-1; tentatively, D is TRBD1 (5 bases). There are 16 residues in the CDR3. The germline V gene has CDR1 MNHNS and CDR2 SASEGT. The V end was cut by 0 bases, the J end by 5 bases, with 13 bases between. The CDR3 nucleotides read TGTGCCAGCAGTGAAGCCTCCCGACAGTATACCGGGGAGCTGTTTTTT. As protein: CASSEASRQYTGELFF.

The table lists this clonotype with a few counts. The chain joins TRBV5-1 to TRBJ1-2; no clear D gene. Between the trimmed V and J ends, which lost 0 bases and 2 bases, there was a span of 8 bases. The CDR3 consists of 14 residues. CDR1 SGHRS and CDR2 YFSETQ come from the germline V gene. The CDR3 protein is CASSLDEGNYGYTF. The CDR3 nucleotides read TGCGCCAGCAGCTTGGATGAGGGAAACTATGGCTACACCTTC.

This clonotype was picked up a small number of times. The genes are TRBV21-1 and TRBJ2-5; the DNA was not used to check the table's D call, TRBD1. TRBV21-1 is annotated as a pseudogene. The CDR3 is made up of 15 amino acids. CDR3 loop: CASSKYRTGKETQYF. Written as DNA, the CDR3 is TGTGCCAGCAGCAAATACAGGACAGGGAAAGAGACCCAGTACTTC.

The chain uses TRBV4-3 and TRBJ2-1; 10 nucleotides agree with TRBD2. Germline V gene data show CDR1 as LGHNA and CDR2 as YSLEER. V lost 0 bases, J lost 7 bases, and 9 bases stayed unmatched. The CDR3 has 17 amino acids. The CDR3 here is CASSQDVGASGGNEQFF. The CDR3, as DNA: TGCGCCAGCAGCCAAGATGTCGGGGCTAGCGGGGGTAATGAGCAGTTCTTC.

This chain uses TRBV5-1 with TRBJ2-7; the match to TRBD1 covers 10 bases. CDR3 length equals 15 residues. Germline V gene data show CDR1 as SGHRS and CDR2 as YFSETQ. Trimming at V came to 4 bases and at J to 3 bases, leaving 7 bases not matched to a gene. The CDR3 bases are TGCGCCAGCAGCACCGGGGACAGGGGATACTACGAGCAGTACTTC. Protein: CASSTGDRGYYEQYF.

The sample holds a few counts of this clonotype. This sequence joins TRBV4-2 and TRBJ1-3; D possibly corresponds to TRBD1 (5 bases). V was shortened by 4 bases and J by 1 base, with 11 bases between the two germline ends. This CDR3 is 15 amino acids long. Germline-derived CDR1 and CDR2 are LGHNA and YNFKEQ. The CDR3 spells CASSRGHESGNTIYF. CDR3 bases: TGTGCCAGCAGCCGCGGACACGAGTCTGGAAACACCATATATTTT.